The rows below give T cell receptor beta chains drawn from one sample of a study of response to subunit inactivated influenza vaccine. TCRdb re-called the RT-PCR reads with MiXCR, one entry per CDR3 protein. The sample lists around 500,000 distinct CDR3 sequences, approximately 11% occurring once. The input for sequencing was PBMCs from blood, taken roughly 48 days after vaccination. These TCRs come from a man aged 50 or older who received an inactivated influenza vaccine. CDR3s include the opening cysteine and the closing phenylalanine or tryptophan. The order of the fields is clone size, J gene, D gene, V gene, CDR3 protein, CDR3 DNA. A D gene is named only where the DNA matches it firmly. Size is stated for part of the rows, as once, few or many counts, or as a class when the clone is expanded.

clone_size: few; j_call: TRBJ2-5; d_call: -; v_call: TRBV12-3/TRBV12-4; cdr3_aa: CASSLGRQAETQYF; cdr3_nt: TGTGCCAGCAGTTTGGGACGCCAGGCGGAGACCCAGTACTTC
clone_size: -; j_call: TRBJ2-3; d_call: -; v_call: TRBV7-9; cdr3_aa: CASSLNGPFTDTQYF; cdr3_nt: TGTGCCAGCAGCTTAAACGGGCCCTTCACAGATACGCAGTATTTT
clone_size: -; j_call: TRBJ2-4; d_call: TRBD1; v_call: TRBV6-1; cdr3_aa: CASSTGVLAKNIQYF; cdr3_nt: TGTGCCAGCAGTACAGGGGTTTTAGCCAAAAACATTCAGTACTTC
clone_size: many; j_call: TRBJ1-1; d_call: TRBD1; v_call: TRBV6-5; cdr3_aa: CASSSRGRSSPEAFF; cdr3_nt: TGTGCCAGCAGTTCGAGGGGGCGATCATCCCCTGAAGCTTTCTTT
clone_size: few; j_call: TRBJ1-1; d_call: -; v_call: TRBV7-2; cdr3_aa: CASSSHPSLRWTEAFF; cdr3_nt: TGTGCCAGCAGCTCTCATCCCAGTCTAAGGTGGACTGAAGCTTTCTTT
clone_size: -; j_call: TRBJ2-5; d_call: -; v_call: TRBV20-1; cdr3_aa: CSASSPIQETQYF; cdr3_nt: TGCAGTGCTAGTTCTCCTATCCAAGAGACCCAGTACTTC
clone_size: -; j_call: TRBJ2-7; d_call: -; v_call: TRBV7-2; cdr3_aa: CASSRSPSGASHEQYF; cdr3_nt: TGTGCCAGCAGCCGATCCCCTTCGGGAGCTTCCCACGAGCAGTACTTC
clone_size: few; j_call: TRBJ2-1; d_call: -; v_call: TRBV7-8; cdr3_aa: CASSPRGALRFF; cdr3_nt: TGTGCCAGCAGCCCAAGGGGGGCCCTACGGTTCTTC
clone_size: -; j_call: TRBJ1-5; d_call: -; v_call: TRBV4-1; cdr3_aa: CASSQDTSLSNQPQHF; cdr3_nt: TGCGCCAGCAGCCAAGATACCAGCCTTAGCAATCAGCCCCAGCATTTT
clone_size: -; j_call: TRBJ2-2; d_call: -; v_call: TRBV7-2; cdr3_aa: CASSFSGDPNTGELFF; cdr3_nt: TGTGCCAGCAGCTTTTCCGGGGACCCGAACACCGGGGAGCTGTTTTTT
clone_size: few; j_call: TRBJ2-1; d_call: -; v_call: TRBV25-1; cdr3_aa: CASSEYPPDRYNEQFF; cdr3_nt: TGTGCCAGCAGTGAATATCCCCCTGACAGGTACAATGAGCAGTTCTTC
clone_size: -; j_call: TRBJ2-6; d_call: -; v_call: TRBV5-6; cdr3_aa: CASSLYLNVLTF; cdr3_nt: TGTGCCAGCAGCTTGTATCTGAACGTCCTGACTTTC